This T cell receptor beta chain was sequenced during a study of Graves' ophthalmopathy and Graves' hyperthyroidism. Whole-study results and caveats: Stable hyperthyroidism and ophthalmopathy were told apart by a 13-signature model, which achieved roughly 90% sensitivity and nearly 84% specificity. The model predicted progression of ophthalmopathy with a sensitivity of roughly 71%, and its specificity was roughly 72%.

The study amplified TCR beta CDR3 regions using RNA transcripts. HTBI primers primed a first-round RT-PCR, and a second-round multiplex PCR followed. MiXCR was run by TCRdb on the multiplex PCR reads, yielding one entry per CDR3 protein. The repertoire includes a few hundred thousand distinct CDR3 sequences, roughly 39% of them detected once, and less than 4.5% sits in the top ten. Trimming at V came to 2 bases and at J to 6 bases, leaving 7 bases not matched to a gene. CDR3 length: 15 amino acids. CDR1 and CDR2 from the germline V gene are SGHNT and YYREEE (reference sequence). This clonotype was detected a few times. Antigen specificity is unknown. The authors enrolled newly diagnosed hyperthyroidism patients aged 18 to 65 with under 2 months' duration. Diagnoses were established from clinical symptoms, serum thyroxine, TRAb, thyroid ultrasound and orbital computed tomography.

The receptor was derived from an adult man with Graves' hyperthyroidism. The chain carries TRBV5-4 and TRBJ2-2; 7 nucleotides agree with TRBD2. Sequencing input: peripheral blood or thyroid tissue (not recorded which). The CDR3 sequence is CASSLSGMVAGELFF. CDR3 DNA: TGTGCCAGCAGCTTAAGCGGGATGGTGGCCGGGGAGCTGTTTTTT.